What follows describes a single T cell receptor (beta chain). The data derive from a study of T cell changes during pregnancy in multiple sclerosis. V was shortened by 3 bases and J by 4 bases, with 8 bases between the two germline ends. There are 13 residues in the CDR3. Germline CDR1 LNHDA, CDR2 SQIVND (reference sequence). TCRdb's table, derived via immunoSEQ multiplex PCR, lists solely in-frame clones and lacks some. Here the sample spans fewer than 40,000 clones, 92% being singletons. The chain is built from TRBV19 and TRBJ2-3; D is possibly TRBD1 (5 bases). The TCR originated in a female donor in good health, enrolled as a control in a pregnancy study. The source material was CD4+ T cells from peripheral blood mononuclear cells, sampled after pregnancy. The chain's CDR3 is CASSIAGSDTQYF. CDR3 coding DNA: TGTGCCAGTAGTATTGCAGGGTCAGATACGCAGTATTTT.